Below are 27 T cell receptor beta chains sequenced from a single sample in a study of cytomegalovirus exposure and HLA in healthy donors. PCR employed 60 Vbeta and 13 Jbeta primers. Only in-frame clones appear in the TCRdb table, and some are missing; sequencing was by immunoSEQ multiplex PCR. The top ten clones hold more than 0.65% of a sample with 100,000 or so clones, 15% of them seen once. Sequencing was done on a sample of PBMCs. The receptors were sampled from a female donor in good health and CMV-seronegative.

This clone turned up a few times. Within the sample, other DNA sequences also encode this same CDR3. This chain's CDR3 is CAWSPGGETQYF. In DNA form, the CDR3 reads TGTGCCTGGAGTCCCGGGGGGGAGACCCAGTACTTC. J is TRBJ2-5 and V is TRBV30; 7 bases match TRBD2. Germline V lookup: CDR1 GTSNPN, CDR2 SVGIG (reference sequence). The trim removed 2 bases at V and 5 bases at J, leaving 2 bases unmatched. The CDR3 spans 12 residues.

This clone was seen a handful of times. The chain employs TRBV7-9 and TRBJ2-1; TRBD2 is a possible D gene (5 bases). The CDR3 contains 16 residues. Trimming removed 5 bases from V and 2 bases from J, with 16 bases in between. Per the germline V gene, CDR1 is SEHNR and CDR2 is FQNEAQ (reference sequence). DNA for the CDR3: TGTGCCAGCAGCCCAGTCGGCGGGCGAACCTACAATGAGCAGTTCTTC. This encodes CASSPVGGRTYNEQFF.

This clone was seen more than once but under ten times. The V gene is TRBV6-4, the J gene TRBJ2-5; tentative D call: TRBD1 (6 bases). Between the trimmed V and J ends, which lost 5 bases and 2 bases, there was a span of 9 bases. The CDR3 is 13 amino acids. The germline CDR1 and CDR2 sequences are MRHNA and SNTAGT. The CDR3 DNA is TGTGCCAGCAGTCAGACAGGTCAAGAGACCCAGTACTTC. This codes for CASSQTGQETQYF.

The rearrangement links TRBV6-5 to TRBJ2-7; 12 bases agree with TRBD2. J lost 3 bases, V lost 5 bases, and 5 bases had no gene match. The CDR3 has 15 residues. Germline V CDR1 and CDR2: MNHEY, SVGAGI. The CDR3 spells CASSTLTSGSYEQYF. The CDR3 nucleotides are TGTGCCAGCAGTACGCTGACTAGCGGGAGCTACGAGCAGTACTTC.

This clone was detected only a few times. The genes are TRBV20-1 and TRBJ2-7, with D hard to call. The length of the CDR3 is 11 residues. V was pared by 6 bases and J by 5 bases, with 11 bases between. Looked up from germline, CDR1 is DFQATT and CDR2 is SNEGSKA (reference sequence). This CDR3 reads CSARFSDEQYF. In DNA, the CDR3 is TGCAGTGCACGTTTCAGCGACGAGCAGTACTTC.

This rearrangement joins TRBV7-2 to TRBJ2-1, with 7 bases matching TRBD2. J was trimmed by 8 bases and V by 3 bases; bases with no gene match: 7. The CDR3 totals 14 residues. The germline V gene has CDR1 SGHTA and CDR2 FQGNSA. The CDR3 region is CASSFTGAGDEQFF. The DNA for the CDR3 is TGTGCCAGCAGCTTCACCGGCGCGGGGGATGAGCAGTTCTTC.

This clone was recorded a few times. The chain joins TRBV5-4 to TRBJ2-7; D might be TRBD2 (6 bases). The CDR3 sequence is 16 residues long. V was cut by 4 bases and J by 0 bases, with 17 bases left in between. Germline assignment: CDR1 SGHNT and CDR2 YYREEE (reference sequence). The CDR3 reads CASSQDYERSSYEQYF. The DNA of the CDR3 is TGTGCCAGCAGCCAGGACTACGAGCGGAGCTCCTACGAGCAGTACTTC.

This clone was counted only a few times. The CDR3 sequence is CASSIQGAGNTIYF. Here the CDR3 DNA reads TGTGCCAGCAGCATACAGGGTGCTGGAAACACCATATATTTT. V gene TRBV7-9 combines with J gene TRBJ1-3; possible D gene TRBD1, 6 bases. The CDR3 runs 14 residues. Germline V lookup: CDR1 SEHNR, CDR2 FQNEAQ (reference sequence). Trimming shortened V by 5 bases and J by 2 bases, and 10 bases separated the two germline ends.

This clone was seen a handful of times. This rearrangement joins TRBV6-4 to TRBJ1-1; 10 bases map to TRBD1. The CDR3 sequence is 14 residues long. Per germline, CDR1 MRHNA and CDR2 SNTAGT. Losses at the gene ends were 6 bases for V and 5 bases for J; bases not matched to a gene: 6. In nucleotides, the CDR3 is TGTGCCAGCAGAAGACAGGGGGCTGGAACTGAAGCTTTCTTT. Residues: CASRRQGAGTEAFF.

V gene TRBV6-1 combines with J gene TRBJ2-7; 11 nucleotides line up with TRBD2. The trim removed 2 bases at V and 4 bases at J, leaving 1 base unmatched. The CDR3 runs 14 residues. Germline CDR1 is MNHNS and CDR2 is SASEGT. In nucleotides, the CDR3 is TGTGCCAGCAGTGAAACTAGCGGGGGTTACGAGCAGTACTTC. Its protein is CASSETSGGYEQYF.

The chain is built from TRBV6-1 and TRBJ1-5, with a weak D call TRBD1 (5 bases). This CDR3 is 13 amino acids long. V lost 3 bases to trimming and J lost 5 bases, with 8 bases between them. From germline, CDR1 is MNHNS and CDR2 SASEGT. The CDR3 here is CASSEDKDQPQHF. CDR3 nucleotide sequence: TGTGCCAGCAGTGAGGACAAGGATCAGCCCCAGCATTTT.

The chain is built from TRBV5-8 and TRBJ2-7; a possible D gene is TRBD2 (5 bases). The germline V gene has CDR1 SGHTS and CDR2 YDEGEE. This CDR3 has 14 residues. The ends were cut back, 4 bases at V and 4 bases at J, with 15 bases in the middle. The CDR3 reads CASSTRTGKYEQYF. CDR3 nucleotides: TGTGCCAGCAGCACCAGGACGGGAAAATACGAGCAGTACTTC.

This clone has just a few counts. In DNA, the CDR3 is TGCAGCGTCTGGTTGGCTCGGGATTTGAGACAGGGCGCCTACAATGAGCAGTTCTTC. This encodes CSVWLARDLRQGAYNEQFF. This chain links TRBV29-1 with TRBJ2-1, with 7 bases aligning to TRBD1. J was trimmed by 2 bases and V by 6 bases; bases with no gene match: 22. This CDR3 spans 19 amino acids. Germline loops: CDR1 SQVTM, CDR2 ANQGSEA.

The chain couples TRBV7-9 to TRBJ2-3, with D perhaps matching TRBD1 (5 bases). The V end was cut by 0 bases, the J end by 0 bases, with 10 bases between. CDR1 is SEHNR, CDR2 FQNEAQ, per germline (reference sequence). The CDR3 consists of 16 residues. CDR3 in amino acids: CASSLAGAVSTDTQYF. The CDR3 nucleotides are TGTGCCAGCAGCTTAGCAGGGGCAGTTAGCACAGATACGCAGTATTTT.

CDR3 sequence (DNA): TGTGCCACCCGTGGACAGGGTGAAAAACTGTTTTTT. This encodes CATRGQGEKLFF. This chain links TRBV2 with TRBJ1-4, with 8 nucleotides matching TRBD1. The CDR3 is made up of 12 amino acids. V trimming: 10 bases; J trimming: 7 bases; junction bases outside the gene matches: 5. In germline, CDR1 is SNHLY, CDR2 FYNNEI.

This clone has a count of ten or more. The CDR3 region is CASSQPGGGYTF. The CDR3 DNA sequence: TGTGCCAGCAGCCAACCAGGGGGAGGCTACACCTTC. V usage is TRBV14 and J usage is TRBJ1-2; 7 bases are a match to TRBD1. Germline lookup yields CDR1 SGHDN and CDR2 FVKESK. V shed 2 bases and J 8 bases; nucleotides not matched to a gene: 2. The CDR3 runs to 12 residues.

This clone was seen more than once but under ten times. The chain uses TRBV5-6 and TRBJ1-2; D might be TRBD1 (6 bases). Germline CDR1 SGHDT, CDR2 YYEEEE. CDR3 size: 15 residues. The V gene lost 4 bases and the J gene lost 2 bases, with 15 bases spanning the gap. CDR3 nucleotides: TGTGCCAGCAGCCTACTCGGACAGTTAAACTATGGCTACACCTTC. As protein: CASSLLGQLNYGYTF.

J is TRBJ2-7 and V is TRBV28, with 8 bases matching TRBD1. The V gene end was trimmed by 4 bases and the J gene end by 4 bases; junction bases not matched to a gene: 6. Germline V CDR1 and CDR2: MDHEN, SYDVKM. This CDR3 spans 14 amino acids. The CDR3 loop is CASSYQGAPYEQYF. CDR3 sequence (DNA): TGTGCCAGCAGTTATCAGGGGGCGCCGTACGAGCAGTACTTC.

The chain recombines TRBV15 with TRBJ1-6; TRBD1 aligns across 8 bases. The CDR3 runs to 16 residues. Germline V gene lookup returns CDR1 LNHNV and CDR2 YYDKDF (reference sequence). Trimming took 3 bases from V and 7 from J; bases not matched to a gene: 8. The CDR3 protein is CATSRIRDRRNSPLHF. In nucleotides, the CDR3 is TGTGCCACCAGCAGGATCCGGGACAGGAGGAATTCACCCCTCCACTTT.

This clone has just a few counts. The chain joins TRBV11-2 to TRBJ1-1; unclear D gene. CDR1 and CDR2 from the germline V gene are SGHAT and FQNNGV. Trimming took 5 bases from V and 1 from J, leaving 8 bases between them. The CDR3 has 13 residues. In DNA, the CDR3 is TGTGCCAGCAGCCGGACTGGGAACACTGAAGCTTTCTTT. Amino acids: CASSRTGNTEAFF.

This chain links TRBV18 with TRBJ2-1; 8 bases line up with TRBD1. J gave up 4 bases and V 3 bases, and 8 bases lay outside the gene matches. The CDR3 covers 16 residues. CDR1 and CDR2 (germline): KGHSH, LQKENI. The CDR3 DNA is TGTGCCAGCTCACCCCAGACAGGGGCCCTTTACAATGAGCAGTTCTTC. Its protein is CASSPQTGALYNEQFF.

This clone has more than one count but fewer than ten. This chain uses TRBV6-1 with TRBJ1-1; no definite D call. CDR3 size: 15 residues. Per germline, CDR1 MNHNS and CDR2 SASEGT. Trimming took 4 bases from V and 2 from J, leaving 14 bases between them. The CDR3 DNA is TGTGCCAGCAGTGCACTTTCGGGATCCAACACTGAAGCTTTCTTT. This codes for CASSALSGSNTEAFF.

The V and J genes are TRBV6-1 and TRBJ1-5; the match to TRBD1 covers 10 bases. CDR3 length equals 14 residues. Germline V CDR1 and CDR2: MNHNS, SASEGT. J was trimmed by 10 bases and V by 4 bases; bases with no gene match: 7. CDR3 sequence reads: CASSGTGGGIPQHF. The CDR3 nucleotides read TGTGCCAGCAGTGGGACAGGGGGGGGTATCCCCCAGCATTTT.

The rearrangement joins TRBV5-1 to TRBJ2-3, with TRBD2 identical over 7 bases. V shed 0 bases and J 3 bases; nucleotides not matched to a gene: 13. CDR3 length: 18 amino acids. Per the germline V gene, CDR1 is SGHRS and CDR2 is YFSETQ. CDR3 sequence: CASSLVGRGGRYTDTQYF. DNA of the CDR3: TGCGCCAGCAGCTTGGTGGGGCGGGGAGGGAGATATACAGATACGCAGTATTTT.

CDR3 in DNA: TGCGCCAGCAGTAAGACAGGGGACGGAAACACTGAAGCTTTCTTT. This sequence encodes CASSKTGDGNTEAFF. This rearrangement joins TRBV10-2 to TRBJ1-1, with 8 bases that match TRBD1. The CDR3 totals 15 residues. In germline, CDR1 is WSHSY, CDR2 SAAADI. V trimming: 5 bases; J trimming: 2 bases; junction bases outside the gene matches: 7.

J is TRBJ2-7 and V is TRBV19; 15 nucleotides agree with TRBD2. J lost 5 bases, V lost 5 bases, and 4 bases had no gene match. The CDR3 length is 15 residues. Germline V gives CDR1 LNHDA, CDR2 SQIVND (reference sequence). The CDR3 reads CASSGLAGGTHEQYF. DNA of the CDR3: TGTGCCAGTAGTGGACTAGCGGGAGGGACCCACGAGCAGTACTTC.

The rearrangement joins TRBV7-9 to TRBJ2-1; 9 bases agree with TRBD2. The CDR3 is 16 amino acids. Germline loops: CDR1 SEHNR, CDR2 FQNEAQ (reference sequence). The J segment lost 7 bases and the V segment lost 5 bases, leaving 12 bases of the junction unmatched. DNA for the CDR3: TGTGCCAGCAGCGGACTAGCGAAAGTTATGGGGAATGAGCAGTTCTTC. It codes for CASSGLAKVMGNEQFF.